A selection of T cell receptor beta chains follows, all from one sample in a study of T-cell memory formation after mild COVID-19. TCRdb called the 5' RACE reads again in MiXCR, with one record for every CDR3 protein. The profile shows about 440,000 distinct CDR3 sequences, around 20% of them singletons. Sequencing was performed on PBMCs or a T cell subset sorted from them (not recorded which). The receptors stem from an adult woman who had mild COVID-19 (a few samples of this study predate the infection). Cell type and time point are not known. The CDR3 runs from the conserved cysteine through the conserved F or W. The D gene is left open where the match is weak. The size of a clone is reported for some rows only, either as once, few or many, or as a class for expanded clones.

cdr3_nt,cdr3_aa,v_call,d_call,clone_size,j_call
TGTGCCAGCAGCCCGCAGGGTCAGGGGAGCAATCAGCCCCAGCATTTT,CASSPQGQGSNQPQHF,TRBV27,-,many,TRBJ1-5
TGTGCCAGCGCTTCGGGGGGCATTCAGTACTTC,CASASGGIQYF,TRBV28,TRBD2,few,TRBJ2-4
TGTGCCAGCAGTTACCGGCCGGCCCCGTACAATGAGCAGTTCTTC,CASSYRPAPYNEQFF,TRBV6-2/TRBV6-3,-,few,TRBJ2-1
TGCAGCGTTGAGTGGAGAGTCGACACAGATACGCAGTATTTT,CSVEWRVDTDTQYF,TRBV29-1,-,-,TRBJ2-3
TGTGCCAGCAGCGTCGGGTCCGCAGATACGCAGTATTTT,CASSVGSADTQYF,TRBV9,-,-,TRBJ2-3
TGCGCCAGCAGCCAAGGTGGGAGTAGAGGTTGGGACCCCAATCAGCCCCAGCATTTT,CASSQGGSRGWDPNQPQHF,TRBV4-3,-,few,TRBJ1-5
TGCAGCGTAGTAACCGGGACAGCCTACGAGCAGTACTTC,CSVVTGTAYEQYF,TRBV29-1,TRBD1,-,TRBJ2-7
TGTGCCACCAGTGATTATGGTGAGGAGACAGATACGCAGTATTTT,CATSDYGEETDTQYF,TRBV24-1,-,-,TRBJ2-3
TGTGCCAGCAGACCCCCAGGCAATCAGCCCCAGCATTTT,CASRPPGNQPQHF,TRBV6-2/TRBV6-3,-,-,TRBJ1-5
TGTGCCAGCAGCCCAACACCAGTCTCGGAGCAGTACTTC,CASSPTPVSEQYF,TRBV7-3,-,-,TRBJ2-7
TGTGCCAGTAGGGAGGGACAGGGGGCTACAGGAGCTTTCTTT,CASREGQGATGAFF,TRBV19,TRBD1,-,TRBJ1-1
TGCGCCAGCAGCTTGGTGGCCAGGGGCGCGGCCGGGGAGCTGTTTTTT,CASSLVARGAAGELFF,TRBV5-1,-,-,TRBJ2-2
TGTGCCAGCAGTTTATCAGGACAGAGAAACAATGAGCAGTTCTTC,CASSLSGQRNNEQFF,TRBV27,-,-,TRBJ2-1
TGTGCCAGTGGACAGGTTTTTGGTCAGCCCCAGCATTTT,CASGQVFGQPQHF,TRBV19,TRBD1,-,TRBJ1-5
TGTGCCAGCAGACAGGGAGGGACTGAAGCTTTCTTT,CASRQGGTEAFF,TRBV27,-,-,TRBJ1-1
TGTGCCAGCAGGGGGACGGAGTTGATCTCTGGAAACACCATATATTTT,CASRGTELISGNTIYF,TRBV12-3/TRBV12-4,-,few,TRBJ1-3
TGTGCCAGCAGCCCAGGGGGCGGCGAGCAGTACTTC,CASSPGGGEQYF,TRBV11-2,TRBD1,few,TRBJ2-7
TGTGCCAGCAGTTCGGGACAGGGAACGGTCTATGGCTACACCTTC,CASSSGQGTVYGYTF,TRBV14,TRBD1,-,TRBJ1-2
TGTGCCAGCACCCCAGTGACCACAGATACGCAGTATTTT,CASTPVTTDTQYF,TRBV7-2,-,few,TRBJ2-3
TGTGCCAGCAGCATTACAGGGTTTTCGGGTGGCTACACCTTC,CASSITGFSGGYTF,TRBV5-4,-,-,TRBJ1-2
TGCGCCAGCAGTAGGGAAGGGCCCCGGGAGACCCAGTACTTC,CASSREGPRETQYF,TRBV5-1,-,few,TRBJ2-5
TGTGCCAGCTCACCGGACAGGGGCACTAATGAAAAACTGTTTTTT,CASSPDRGTNEKLFF,TRBV18,TRBD1,few,TRBJ1-4
TGTGCCAGCACTATTACCGGGTTCCGCACAGATACGCAGTATTTT,CASTITGFRTDTQYF,TRBV27,-,-,TRBJ2-3
TGTGCCAGCAGCCCAAGACAGAGCGACATGAACACTGAAGCTTTCTTT,CASSPRQSDMNTEAFF,TRBV12-3/TRBV12-4,-,few,TRBJ1-1
TGTGCCAGCAGCATTGGGACAGGGGGAAATGAGCAGTTCTTC,CASSIGTGGNEQFF,TRBV7-2,TRBD1,-,TRBJ2-1
TGTGCCAGCAGCTTAGGGGGAGAACGGTCCTACGAGCAGTACTTC,CASSLGGERSYEQYF,TRBV7-8,-,few,TRBJ2-7
TGTGCCAGCAGCTTAACTAGTTTTGGCCTCGATACGCAGTATTTT,CASSLTSFGLDTQYF,TRBV7-3,-,few,TRBJ2-3
TGTGCCAGCAGTGCCCTGACAGGGGCGTCTGAAGCTTTCTTT,CASSALTGASEAFF,TRBV12-3/TRBV12-4,TRBD1,-,TRBJ1-1
TGCAGTGTTCTATCCGGGACTAGCGACGGCCATGAGCAGTTCTTC,CSVLSGTSDGHEQFF,TRBV20-1,TRBD2,-,TRBJ2-1
TGTGCCAGCAGTTACTCGAAGGTTACAGGGCTAGGCACTGAAGCTTTCTTT,CASSYSKVTGLGTEAFF,TRBV6-5,-,few,TRBJ1-1
TGTGCCAGTAGTATGAGGAGGGACACTGAAGCTTTCTTT,CASSMRRDTEAFF,TRBV19,-,few,TRBJ1-1
TGTGCCAGCAGTGAAGATGGGGGGAGAGTTGGTGGCTACACCTTC,CASSEDGGRVGGYTF,TRBV6-1,-,few,TRBJ1-2
TGTGCCATCAGTCCGAGGGGGGCAGGCTCCTACGAGCAGTACTTC,CAISPRGAGSYEQYF,TRBV10-3,-,few,TRBJ2-7
TGTGCCAGCAGTTGGGCGGTTCGGCGCGGCTCCTACAATGAGCAGTTCTTC,CASSWAVRRGSYNEQFF,TRBV12-3/TRBV12-4,-,-,TRBJ2-1
TGTGCCAGCAGCCTTGAGGTTTGGGGACACACTGAAGCTTTCTTT,CASSLEVWGHTEAFF,TRBV11-3,-,-,TRBJ1-1
TGTGCCAGCAGCCCTCCTTGGCGATCCTACGAGCAGTACTTC,CASSPPWRSYEQYF,TRBV7-9,-,-,TRBJ2-7
TGTGCCAGCAGTTACACGGGGGACAGGGGATCCAATGAGCAGTTCTTC,CASSYTGDRGSNEQFF,TRBV6-5,TRBD1,many,TRBJ2-1
TGCAGCGTCTCCCCGGGACAGAAGGACGAGCAGTACTTC,CSVSPGQKDEQYF,TRBV29-1,TRBD1,few,TRBJ2-7
TGTGCCAGCAGCTTAGAGGGGGGCGGGGTCTCCTACGAGCAGTACTTC,CASSLEGGGVSYEQYF,TRBV7-8,-,-,TRBJ2-7
TGTGCCTGGAGCCAGGTTTCCCAAGAGACCCAGTACTTC,CAWSQVSQETQYF,TRBV30,-,-,TRBJ2-5
TGTGCCAGCAGTTCGGACCAATTGGGGTCACCCCTCCACTTT,CASSSDQLGSPLHF,TRBV12-3/TRBV12-4,-,-,TRBJ1-6
TGTGCCAGCAGCTTCCTAGACAGGGGGACCACTGAAGCTTTCTTT,CASSFLDRGTTEAFF,TRBV5-5,TRBD1,-,TRBJ1-1
TGTGCCACCAGTGATACGAAGTATCTTGAACCTCAGTCCTCCTACAATGAGCAGTTCTTC,CATSDTKYLEPQSSYNEQFF,TRBV24-1,-,few,TRBJ2-1
TGCGCCAGCACCACTAGCGGGAGGGCCGATGAGCAGTTCTTC,CASTTSGRADEQFF,TRBV5-1,TRBD2,medium-sized,TRBJ2-1
TGCAGTGCTAGAGGGCAGAGCTCCTACGAGCAGTACTTC,CSARGQSSYEQYF,TRBV20-1,-,few,TRBJ2-7
TGTGCCAGTAGAGGGCCGTCCTACGAGCAGTACTTC,CASRGPSYEQYF,TRBV19,-,-,TRBJ2-7
TGTGCCAGCAGTTTGTCCCCCCCACTGGTAACTGAAGCTTTCTTT,CASSLSPPLVTEAFF,TRBV27,-,few,TRBJ1-1
TGCAGTGTCCTTCACCGGACGATGTGGAACGAGCAGTACTTC,CSVLHRTMWNEQYF,TRBV20-1,-,-,TRBJ2-7
TGTGCCAGCAGCAGAACTCTAGCCAAAAACATTCAGTACTTC,CASSRTLAKNIQYF,TRBV9,-,many,TRBJ2-4
TGTGCCAGCAGCTTGCCTAGCGGGAACACCGGGGAGCTGTTTTTT,CASSLPSGNTGELFF,TRBV5-6,TRBD2,few,TRBJ2-2
TGTGCCAGCAGTTTACAACCGAGGACAGGGAACACTGAAGCTTTCTTT,CASSLQPRTGNTEAFF,TRBV12-3/TRBV12-4,TRBD1,many,TRBJ1-1
TGTGCCAGCACCCAAGCGGGAGGGATATACAATGAGCAGTTCTTC,CASTQAGGIYNEQFF,TRBV7-9,TRBD2,few,TRBJ2-1
TGTGCCAGCAACCTCGACAGGGGAAATCAGCCCCAGCATTTT,CASNLDRGNQPQHF,TRBV7-2,TRBD1,-,TRBJ1-5
TGCAGTGCTCAGTGGACTAGCACACAAACTGGGCAGTACTTC,CSAQWTSTQTGQYF,TRBV20-1,TRBD2,-,TRBJ2-7
TGCAGCGTCACTACACTAGCGGGAGGGCCCCATGAGCAGTTCTTC,CSVTTLAGGPHEQFF,TRBV29-1,TRBD2,-,TRBJ2-1
TGTGCCAGCAGCCCCTCCGACAAATTACACACTGAAGCTTTCTTT,CASSPSDKLHTEAFF,TRBV7-9,-,-,TRBJ1-1
TGCAGTGCTAGAGGAAGGCTAGCCGGCAATGAGCAGTTCTTC,CSARGRLAGNEQFF,TRBV20-1,-,many,TRBJ2-1
TGTGCCAGCAGACCCGGGGACGGGCGCACCGGGGAGCTGTTTTTT,CASRPGDGRTGELFF,TRBV6-5,-,-,TRBJ2-2